This TCR beta chain comes out of a study of shared clonotypes between healthy human individuals. Findings and limits, study-wide: Clonotypes which were not shared had lower generation probabilities than clonotypes that all four donors shared. Richness estimates generally favored naive over memory subsets.

Naive CD8 cells lacked CD45RO, underwent positive selection for CCR7 and left out terminally differentiated effector memory CD45RA+ cells. Only Caucasian adults living in Nashville, Tennessee made up the donor group. For sorted subsets, 150 to 200 ng DNA per replicate equaled about 31,000 T cell genomes. Assay: immunoSEQ multiplex PCR; the TCRdb copy retains only in-frame clones and omits some. Among roughly 590,000 clones, nearly 97% were seen once, and the ten largest hold 0.09% to 0.13%. For this clone: Its specificity is not known.

The source of this sequence is a woman aged 25 to 39 in good health. What was sequenced was naive CD8+ T cells sorted from blood.

CDR3 nucleotides: TGTGCCACCAGCAGTTTTTACCCTAAAAACGCAGATACGCAGTATTTT. Amino acid sequence: CATSSFYPKNADTQYF. The chain couples TRBV15 to TRBJ2-3, with no clear D. Germline CDR1 LNHNV, CDR2 YYDKDF (reference sequence). CDR3 length equals 16 residues. Trimming removed 3 bases from V and 4 bases from J, with 17 bases in between.